This TCR beta chain was identified in a study of blood T cell repertoires in COVID-19. Assay used: immunoSEQ multiplex PCR; TCRdb lists only in-frame clones, some missing. The table shows fewer than 200,000 clones, with 84% occurring only once. CDR1 MNHEY and CDR2 SVGAGI come from the germline V gene. The CDR3 has 14 residues. V was cut by 2 bases and J by 0 bases, with 5 bases left in between. The TCR was taken from a man aged 35-49 years who had recovered from COVID-19. The material sequenced was peripheral blood. The rearrangement links TRBV6-5 to TRBJ2-1; D is undetermined. CDR3 nucleotide sequence: TGTGCCAGCAGTTACCGGAGCTCCTACAATGAGCAGTTCTTC. Encoded protein: CASSYRSSYNEQFF.